This T cell receptor beta chain was documented in a study of T cell responses to AZD1222 COVID-19 vaccine. General study findings and limits: Females outnumbered males among donors, who were mostly white British; clonal diversity was possibly underestimated. The CD4 TCRs associated with vaccination extended across spike and predominated at 160-218 and 743-854. Sampling captured repertoires only after the peak T cell response.

Germline CDR1 and CDR2: SGHDT and YYEEEE. Trimming removed 2 bases at V and 8 bases at J, with 16 bases between. The CDR3 has 15 residues. Concerning this clone itself: What it recognizes is unknown.

Second doses at about 4 or about 12 weeks were pooled. Profiled with immunoSEQ multiplex PCR; TCRdb holds only in-frame clones, not every one. The sample consists of over 110,000 clones, about 91% of them appearing once. This TCR was recovered from an adult who received the AZD1222 COVID-19 vaccine. The specimen comprised peripheral blood, sampled 28 days after the second AZD1222 dose. The chain carries TRBV5-6 and TRBJ1-4; the D gene is possibly TRBD1 (5 bases). Here the CDR3 reads CASSLLTEASEKLFF. The CDR3 bases are TGTGCCAGCAGCTTACTGACAGAGGCGAGCGAAAAACTGTTTTTT.